This TCR beta chain was captured in a study of blood T cell repertoires in COVID-19. Study at large: Acute-phase and convalescent COVID-19 samples originated in the United States, Italy and Spain. From T cells, B-cell-depleted T cells, or PBMCs came the material, which was cDNA or gDNA.

V lost 5 bases to trimming and J lost 0 bases; unmatched junction nucleotides: 8. CDR3 size: 16 residues. From germline, CDR1 is SGHDT and CDR2 YYEEEE. Original processing methods: Nucleated cell counts were estimated from reference gene primer amplification. This table comes from immunoSEQ multiplex PCR, and its TCRdb copy is limited to in-frame clones, with some not included. V, J and clone size are taken as reported in that table, and D and trimming were inferred from the DNA itself. Of 85,000 to 90,000 clones listed, around 88% are singletons. Sequencing was performed on peripheral blood. V gene TRBV5-6 combines with J gene TRBJ2-5; 9 bases map to TRBD1. This TCR came from a human donor in a cohort sampled during active COVID-19. Here the CDR3 reads CASSEMGQGDQETQYF. The DNA for the CDR3 is TGTGCCAGCAGTGAGATGGGACAGGGAGACCAAGAGACCCAGTACTTC. The complete variable domain, with remaining parts taken from reference TRBV5-6 and TRBJ2-5, reads DAGVTQSPTHLIKTRGQQVTLRCSPKSGHDTVSWYQQALGQGPQFIFQYYEEEERQRGNFPDRFSGHQFPNYSSELNVNALLLGDSALYLCASSEMGQGDQETQYFGPGTRLLVL.